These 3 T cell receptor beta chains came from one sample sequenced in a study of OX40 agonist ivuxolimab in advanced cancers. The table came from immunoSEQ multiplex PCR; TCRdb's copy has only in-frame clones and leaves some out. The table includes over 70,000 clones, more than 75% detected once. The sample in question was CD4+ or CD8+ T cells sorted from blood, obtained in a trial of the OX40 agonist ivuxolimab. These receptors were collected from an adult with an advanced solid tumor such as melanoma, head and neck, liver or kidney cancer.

CDR3 loop: CASSDGGYNEQFF. The DNA of the CDR3 is TGTGCCAGCAGTGACGGCGGCTACAATGAGCAGTTCTTC. The V call is TRBV2, the J call TRBJ2-1; D unclear. Germline V gene data show CDR1 as SNHLY and CDR2 as FYNNEI. CDR3 length: 13 residues. V was clipped by 3 bases and J by 3 bases, with 6 bases between them.

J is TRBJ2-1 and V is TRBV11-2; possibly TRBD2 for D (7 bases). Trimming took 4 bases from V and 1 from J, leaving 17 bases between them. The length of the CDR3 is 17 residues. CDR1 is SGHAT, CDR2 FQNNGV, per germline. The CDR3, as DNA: TGTGCCAGCAGCTCAGGGGTGGGAGGGGAATCCTACAATGAGCAGTTCTTC. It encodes CASSSGVGGESYNEQFF.

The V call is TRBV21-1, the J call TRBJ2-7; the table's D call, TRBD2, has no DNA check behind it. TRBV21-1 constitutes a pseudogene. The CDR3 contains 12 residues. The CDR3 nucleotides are TGTGCCAGCCGGGAGTCACCCTACGAGCAGTACTTC. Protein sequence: CASRESPYEQYF.